This T cell receptor (beta chain) originates from a study of cytomegalovirus exposure and HLA in healthy donors. Study-level information: Across 350 to 500 genotyped donors, approximately 81% landed in the Caucasian-associated ancestry cluster. General study results and limits: Solely CMV serostatus was available to characterize immune exposure.

As for this clone: Antigen specificity is unknown.

The PCR ran on 60 Vbeta and 13 Jbeta primers. Clones were read by immunoSEQ multiplex PCR, and TCRdb kept only the in-frame ones, dropping some. This sample yields about 120,000 clones, of which 60% to 80% are seen a single time; about 16% belongs to the top ten. This CDR3 region has 16 residues. The V segment lost 3 bases and the J segment 2 bases; nucleotides outside the gene matches: 6. The germline V gene encodes CDR1 SGHRS and CDR2 YFSETQ. The sequence was obtained from a man aged 50-59 years in good health and CMV-seropositive. The sequenced sample consisted of PBMCs. The chain uses TRBV5-1 and TRBJ2-2; 8 bases are a match to TRBD2. CDR3 region: CASSSGGGPNTGELFF. CDR3 bases: TGCGCCAGCAGCTCGGGGGGGGGACCCAACACCGGGGAGCTGTTTTTT.